These T cell receptor beta chains were read from a single sample in a study of T cells in Graves' hyperthyroidism and ophthalmopathy. MiXCR, applied by TCRdb to the multiplex PCR reads, yields one record per CDR3 protein. The data hold 250,000 to 400,000 distinct CDR3 sequences, with roughly an eighth observed a single time. Material for sequencing was blood. The receptors here all came from a woman aged 40 to 55 with Graves' ophthalmopathy. CDR3s include the opening cysteine and the closing phenylalanine or tryptophan. Each record gives: V gene, J gene, CDR3 protein.

>TRBV12-3/TRBV12-4|TRBJ2-7
CASRQGAYEQYF
>TRBV13|TRBJ2-7
CASSSEGPNEQYF
>TRBV5-1|TRBJ2-3
CASSQQGFPDTQYF
>TRBV7-9|TRBJ2-3
CASSLVGVPGDTQYF
>TRBV20-1|TRBJ1-5
CSAFRPGTERNQPQHF
>TRBV5-6|TRBJ2-1
CASSPITGSSYNEQFF
>TRBV20-1|TRBJ2-1
CSARVLAGNEQFF
>TRBV13|TRBJ1-4
CASSLGDTTTNEKLFF
>TRBV19|TRBJ1-3
CAPPVTSGNTIYF
>TRBV2|TRBJ2-1
CASSDRLAGVEQFF
>TRBV6-1|TRBJ1-1
CVSVGDARSVVF
>TRBV20-1|TRBJ2-7
CSAAGGYEQYF
>TRBV7-9|TRBJ2-3
CASSPRTDGTSTDTQYF
>TRBV12-3/TRBV12-4|TRBJ2-1
CASSIAYNEQFF
>TRBV20-1|TRBJ2-5
CSARRDSVQETQYF
>TRBV19|TRBJ2-7
CASALSSGTYEQYF
>TRBV11-3|TRBJ2-1
CASSLELAGGANEQFF
>TRBV20-1|TRBJ1-6
CSARDRGLGYNSPLHF
>TRBV20-1|TRBJ2-3
CSAARGGRGTDTQYF
>TRBV4-1|TRBJ2-7
CASSQGAGSPYEQYF
>TRBV3-1|TRBJ1-1
CASSQIGGWTEAFF
>TRBV10-1|TRBJ2-5
CASSYGAGPEETQYF
>TRBV2|TRBJ1-1
CASSPRLWVNTEAFF
>TRBV11-2|TRBJ2-7
CASSRGAGAYYEQYF
>TRBV7-2|TRBJ2-6
CASSRVGTYSGANVLTF
>TRBV18|TRBJ2-1
CASSPSSYNEQFF
>TRBV6-1|TRBJ2-7
CASSTGGYEQYF
>TRBV6-5|TRBJ2-7
CASSSVRGYEQYF
>TRBV5-1|TRBJ2-7
CASGGRSTYEQYF
>TRBV6-4|TRBJ2-1
CASSLTGDSYNEQFF
>TRBV5-1|TRBJ2-3
CASSRINPSTDTQYF
>TRBV6-1|TRBJ1-1
CASGAGWNTEAFF